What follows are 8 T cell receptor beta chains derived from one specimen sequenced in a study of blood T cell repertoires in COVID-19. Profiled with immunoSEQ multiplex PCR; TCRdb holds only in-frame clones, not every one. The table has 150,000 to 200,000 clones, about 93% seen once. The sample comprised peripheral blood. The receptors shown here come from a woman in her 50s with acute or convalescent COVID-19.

The CDR3 loop reads CASTGGLTANEKLFF. CDR3 nucleotides: TGTGCCAGCACAGGGGGGTTAACAGCTAATGAAAAACTGTTTTTT. The V gene is TRBV2, the J gene TRBJ1-4; 7 bases are a match to TRBD1. CDR3 length equals 15 residues. Germline CDR1 SNHLY, CDR2 FYNNEI. Trimming at V came to 7 bases and at J to 3 bases, leaving 8 bases not matched to a gene.

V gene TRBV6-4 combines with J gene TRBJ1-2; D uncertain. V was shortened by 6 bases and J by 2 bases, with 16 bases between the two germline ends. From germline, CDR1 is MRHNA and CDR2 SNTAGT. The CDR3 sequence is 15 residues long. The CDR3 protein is CASRPVGNSNYGYTF. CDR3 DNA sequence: TGTGCCAGCAGACCCGTCGGGAATTCGAACTATGGCTACACCTTC.

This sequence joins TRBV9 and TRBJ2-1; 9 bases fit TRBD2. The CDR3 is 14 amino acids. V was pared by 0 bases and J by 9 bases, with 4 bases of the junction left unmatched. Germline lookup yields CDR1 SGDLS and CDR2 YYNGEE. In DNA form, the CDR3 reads TGTGCCAGCAGCGTAGCGGGACTAGCAAGTGAGCAGTTCTTC. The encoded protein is CASSVAGLASEQFF.

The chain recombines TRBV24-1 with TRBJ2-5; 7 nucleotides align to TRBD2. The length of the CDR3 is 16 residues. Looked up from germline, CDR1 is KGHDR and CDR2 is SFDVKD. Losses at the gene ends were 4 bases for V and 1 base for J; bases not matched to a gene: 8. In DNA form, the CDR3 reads TGTGCCACCAGTGACGGCGGGACTACTCTCCAAGAGACCCAGTACTTC. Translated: CATSDGGTTLQETQYF.

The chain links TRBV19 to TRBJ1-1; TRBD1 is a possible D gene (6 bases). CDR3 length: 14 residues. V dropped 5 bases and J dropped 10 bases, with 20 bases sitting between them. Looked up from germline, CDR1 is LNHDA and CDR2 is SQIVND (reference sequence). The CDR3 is CASSQPGQRRGAFF. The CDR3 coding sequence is TGTGCCAGTAGTCAACCGGGACAACGTCGGGGAGCTTTCTTT.

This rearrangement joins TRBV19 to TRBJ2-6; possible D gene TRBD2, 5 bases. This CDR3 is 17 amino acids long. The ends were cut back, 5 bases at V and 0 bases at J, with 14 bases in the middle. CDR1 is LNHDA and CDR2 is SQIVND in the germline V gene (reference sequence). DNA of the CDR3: TGTGCCAGTAGTTTCCCGGGGTTTAGCTCTGGGGCCAACGTCCTGACTTTC. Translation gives CASSFPGFSSGANVLTF.

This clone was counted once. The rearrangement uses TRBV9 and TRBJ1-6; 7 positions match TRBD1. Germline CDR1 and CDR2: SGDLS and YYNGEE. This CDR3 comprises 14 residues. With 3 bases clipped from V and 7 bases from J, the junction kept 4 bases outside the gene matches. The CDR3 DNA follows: TGTGCCAGCAGCGAGACAGGGCTAAATTCACCCCTCCACTTT. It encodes CASSETGLNSPLHF.

This chain's CDR3 is CASSDGRSTDTQYF. CDR3 DNA sequence: TGTGCCAGCAGTGATGGCAGGTCCACAGATACGCAGTATTTT. The rearrangement joins TRBV6-1 to TRBJ2-3, with D hard to call. V was trimmed by 3 bases and J by 2 bases, leaving 9 bases between them. The CDR3 has 14 residues. CDR1 is MNHNS and CDR2 is SASEGT in the germline V gene.